This T cell receptor beta chain was documented in a study of Graves' ophthalmopathy and Graves' hyperthyroidism. This clonotype was detected ten times or more. Its antigen is undetermined. Study findings and constraints: Blood also held most thyroid clonotypes expanded above 0.001 frequency.

For repertoire sequencing, the TCR beta CDR3 regions were amplified from RNA transcripts. A first-round RT-PCR used HTBI primers, followed by a second-round multiplex PCR. TCRdb passed the multiplex PCR reads through MiXCR, listing each CDR3 protein once. Found here are approximately 640,000 distinct CDR3 sequences, roughly two fifths of them singletons; the top ten hold around 3%. Germline V gives CDR1 SGHRS, CDR2 YFSETQ. V shed 3 bases and J shed 1 base, with 16 bases lying between them. The CDR3 covers 16 residues. Sequences were obtained from peripheral blood. This clonotype was obtained from an adult man with Graves' ophthalmopathy. The chain joins TRBV5-1 to TRBJ2-5; D may correspond to TRBD1 or TRBD2 (6 bases each). Here the CDR3 reads CASSWGASSTQETQYF. CDR3 DNA: TGCGCCAGCAGCTGGGGGGCCTCCTCAACCCAAGAGACCCAGTACTTC.